The clone carrying this T cell receptor (beta chain) was detected ten times or more. As yet, its antigen is unknown. TCRdb re-derived calls from the 5' RACE reads in MiXCR, one entry per CDR3 protein. The sample holds around 100,000 distinct CDR3 sequences; under 7% are singletons and the top ten take approximately 12%. The data were taken from a study of identical twins. Germline loops: CDR1 SGHRS, CDR2 YFSETQ. The V end was cut by 3 bases, the J end by 9 bases, with 7 bases between. The CDR3 is made up of 11 amino acids. Study-wide points: Monozygotic twins shared more out-of-frame TCR alpha than recombination models predicted. Twin-shared out-of-frame alpha sequences showed excess low generation probability.

The TCR was taken from a woman in her forties or fifties in good health. Sequencing was carried out using memory T cells sorted from blood. This sequence joins TRBV5-1 and TRBJ2-1; D unclear. CDR3 sequence reads: CASSWETEQFF. DNA for the CDR3: TGCGCCAGCAGCTGGGAAACTGAGCAGTTCTTC.